The clone carrying this T cell receptor beta chain was recorded many times. This CDR3 is built from 13 residues. The germline gives CDR1 MNHNS, CDR2 SASEGT. V was shortened by 3 bases and J by 4 bases, with 9 bases between the two germline ends. The record originates from a study of T cells in Graves' hyperthyroidism and ophthalmopathy. Amplified TCR beta CDR3 regions derived from RNA transcripts. With the HTBI primer set, the TCR CDR3 went through a first round of RT-PCR. TCRdb recomputed calls from the multiplex PCR reads with MiXCR, one row per CDR3 protein. Of approximately 380,000 distinct CDR3 sequences in the sample, 15% to 20% were seen once.

The TCR comes from a man aged 18 to 30 with Graves' ophthalmopathy. The sequenced sample was blood. The rearrangement joins TRBV6-1 to TRBJ2-5; no definite D call. Written as DNA, the CDR3 is TGTGCCAGCAGTGAGGTCGAGAGAGAGACCCAGTACTTC. Its translation: CASSEVERETQYF.